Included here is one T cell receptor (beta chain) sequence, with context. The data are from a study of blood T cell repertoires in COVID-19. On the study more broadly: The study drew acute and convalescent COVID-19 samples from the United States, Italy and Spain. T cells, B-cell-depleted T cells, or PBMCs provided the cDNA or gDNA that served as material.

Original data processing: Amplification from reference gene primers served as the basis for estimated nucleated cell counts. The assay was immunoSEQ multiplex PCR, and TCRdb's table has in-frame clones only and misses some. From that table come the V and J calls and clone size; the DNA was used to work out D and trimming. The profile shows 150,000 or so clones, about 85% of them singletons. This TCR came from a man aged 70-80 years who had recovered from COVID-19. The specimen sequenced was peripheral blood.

CDR3 protein: CASSLDGGLPRYEQYF. CDR3 coding DNA: TGTGCCAGCAGCTTAGATGGAGGACTGCCTAGGTACGAGCAGTACTTC. The chain uses TRBV11-1 and TRBJ2-7, with D perhaps TRBD2 (5 bases). Trimming cost V 1 base and J 4 bases, with 17 bases left between them. The length of the CDR3 is 16 residues. Germline V lookup: CDR1 SGHAT, CDR2 FQDESV (reference sequence).